A single sample gave rise to the 10 T cell receptor beta chains below, sequenced in a study of shared clonotypes between healthy human individuals. Some clones are missing from TCRdb's copy, which holds only in-frame ones; the method was immunoSEQ multiplex PCR. The table shows over 2 million clones, with 85% to 95% occurring only once. Sequenced: naive CD4+ T cells from PBMCs. Subset of the sample: CD45RA+ positively selected. The receptors derive from a man aged 18 to 29 in good health. Some clones in this sample may be carry-over from other donors' samples.

This sequence joins TRBV7-6 and TRBJ1-1; D gene unclear. Germline V lookup: CDR1 SGHVS, CDR2 FNYEAQ. This CDR3 comprises 15 residues. V was shortened by 5 bases and J by 3 bases, with 16 bases between the two germline ends. Here the CDR3 reads CASSTSQTHDTEAFF. The DNA for the CDR3 is TGTGCCAGCAGCACCTCCCAGACCCATGACACTGAAGCTTTCTTT.

This chain joins TRBV28 and TRBJ1-3; possible D gene TRBD1, 6 bases. CDR1 and CDR2 (germline): MDHEN, SYDVKM. V lost 6 bases, J lost 7 bases, and 13 bases lay in between. There are 13 residues in the CDR3. In DNA form, the CDR3 reads TGTGCCAGCAGCCCAGGACAGCGGAACACCATATATTTT. Translating gives CASSPGQRNTIYF. Complete variable domain (other parts from reference TRBV28 and TRBJ1-3): DVKVTQSSRYLVKRTGEKVFLECVQDMDHENMFWYRQDPGLGLRLIYFSYDVKMKEKGDIPEGYSVSREKKERFSLILESASTNQTSMYLCASSPGQRNTIYFGEGSWLTVV.

The CDR3 DNA sequence: TGTGCCAGCAGTTATTCGCGGGAGTTTTCCTACGAGCAGTACTTC. This gives the protein CASSYSREFSYEQYF. J is TRBJ2-7 and V is TRBV6-5; 7 bases match TRBD2. Trimming took 3 bases from V and 1 from J; bases not matched to a gene: 6. The germline V gene encodes CDR1 MNHEY and CDR2 SVGAGI. The CDR3 is 15 residues long.

This chain uses TRBV2 with TRBJ2-7; 7 nucleotides agree with TRBD1. CDR3 size: 14 residues. CDR1 and CDR2 (germline): SNHLY, FYNNEI. The trim removed 6 bases at V and 6 bases at J, leaving 11 bases unmatched. The CDR3 DNA reads TGTGCCAGCAGGGAATTGACAGGGTCCGGCGAGCAGTACTTC. Translated: CASRELTGSGEQYF.

The chain joins TRBV9 to TRBJ1-1; TRBD1 might be the D (5 bases). The CDR3 consists of 14 residues. V gave up 4 bases and J gave up 6 bases, with 16 bases separating them. Germline-derived CDR1 and CDR2 are SGDLS and YYNGEE. The CDR3 is CASSPRQTSPEAFF. Here the CDR3 DNA reads TGTGCCAGCAGCCCCCGACAGACCTCCCCTGAAGCTTTCTTT. The whole variable domain, remainder taken from reference TRBV9 and TRBJ1-1, is DSGVTQTPKHLITATGQRVTLRCSPRSGDLSVYWYQQSLDQGLQFLIQYYNGEERAKGNILERFSAQQFPDLHSELNLSSLELGDSALYFCASSPRQTSPEAFFGQGTRLTVV.

The chain employs TRBV7-2 and TRBJ2-7, with TRBD1 identical over 11 bases. Germline-derived CDR1 and CDR2 are SGHTA and FQGNSA. V lost 5 bases, J lost 5 bases, and 5 bases stayed unmatched. CDR3 length: 14 residues. The CDR3 DNA reads TGTGCCAGCAGCCGTGGACAGGGGGCTCACGAGCAGTACTTC. It translates to CASSRGQGAHEQYF.

The V and J genes are TRBV6-1 and TRBJ1-5; 7 bases agree with TRBD1. CDR3 length: 15 amino acids. V trimming: 0 bases; J trimming: 6 bases; junction bases outside the gene matches: 5. Germline lookup yields CDR1 MNHNS and CDR2 SASEGT. The CDR3: CASSEAYRGFQPQHF. In DNA form, the CDR3 reads TGTGCCAGCAGTGAAGCGTACAGGGGCTTTCAGCCCCAGCATTTT.

A note on this clone: This specimen includes other DNA sequences encoding the same CDR3. The V call is TRBV7-2, the J call TRBJ1-5, with TRBD1 as a possible D gene (5 bases). Trimming left V 1 base short and J 2 bases short, with 9 bases between. The CDR3 contains 15 residues. Germline V gene lookup returns CDR1 SGHTA and CDR2 FQGNSA. The DNA of the CDR3 is TGTGCCAGCAGCTTAGGGGGAGGGGGCAATCAGCCCCAGCATTTT. This codes for CASSLGGGGNQPQHF. The whole variable domain, filled in from reference TRBV7-2 and TRBJ1-5, reads GAGVSQSPSNKVTEKGKDVELRCDPISGHTALYWYRQSLGQGLEFLIYFQGNSAPDKSGLPSDRFSAERTGGSVSTLTIQRTQQEDSAVYLCASSLGGGGNQPQHFGDGTRLSIL.

The V gene is TRBV30, the J gene TRBJ1-1, with a possible D match to TRBD1 (5 bases). V was shortened by 2 bases and J by 5 bases, with 18 bases between the two germline ends. The CDR3 spans 15 residues. CDR1 is GTSNPN, CDR2 SVGIG, per germline (reference sequence). CDR3 sequence reads: CAWSPTGTPRTEAFF. In DNA, the CDR3 is TGTGCCTGGAGTCCAACCGGGACCCCTAGGACTGAAGCTTTCTTT.

Points on this clone: Other nucleotide sequences in the sample specify the same CDR3. V usage is TRBV5-1 and J usage is TRBJ2-7; maybe TRBD2 (6 bases). The germline CDR1 and CDR2 sequences are SGHRS and YFSETQ. The CDR3 runs 13 residues. Deletions cut 7 bases from V and 3 bases from J, with 14 bases between. The CDR3, as DNA: TGCGCCAGCTGGAGGACGGGGGACTACGAGCAGTACTTC. It translates to CASWRTGDYEQYF.